This TCR beta chain was retrieved from a study of radiotherapy plus CTLA-4 blockade in lung cancer. Study results and limitations: Peripheral blood showed expansion of tumor-derived TCR clones after radiotherapy and ipilimumab.

Patients in the study, people with chemo-refractory metastatic non-small-cell lung cancer, received focal radiation plus ipilimumab CTLA-4 blockade. This CDR3 spans 16 amino acids. V was pared by 7 bases and J by 0 bases, with 7 bases of the junction left unmatched. The germline gives CDR1 LNHDA, CDR2 SQIVND (reference sequence). The data were produced by immunoSEQ multiplex PCR, yet TCRdb's version contains in-frame clones alone and is incomplete. The data contain around 80,000 clones, under 75% of them singletons. With regard to this clone: Antigen specificity is unknown.

The TCR was taken from a human donor with non-small cell lung cancer whose response to radiotherapy plus ipilimumab could not be evaluated. This rearrangement joins TRBV19 to TRBJ1-5, with 9 nucleotides matching TRBD1. The sample in question was peripheral blood, obtained from a patient treated with radiotherapy plus ipilimumab. This chain's CDR3 is CASNPDRGLSNQPQHF. Here the CDR3 DNA reads TGTGCCAGTAACCCGGACAGGGGACTTAGCAATCAGCCCCAGCATTTT.